The entry that follows covers one T cell receptor (beta chain) sequence. Looked up from germline, CDR1 is SGDLS and CDR2 is YYNGEE. V was pared by 3 bases and J by 8 bases, with 8 bases between. The CDR3 contains 11 residues. The source of the sample is a study of radiation and T cells in renal cell carcinoma. Looking at the study overall: Nephrectomy followed 15 Gy stereotactic body radiation by 4 weeks.

TCRdb's copy holds only in-frame clones and misses some; the assay was immunoSEQ multiplex PCR. In the table there are some 150,000 clones, over 65% of which are singletons. The sample's time point: baseline pretreatment blood. This sample's treatment: 15 Gy SBRT to primary tumor, nephrectomy 4 weeks later. Serial blood draws occurred at baseline and 2 and 4 weeks post-SBRT. The sample consisted of blood, taken from a patient whose treatment included radiotherapy and nephrectomy. This chain joins TRBV9 and TRBJ1-2; the D gene is possibly TRBD1 (5 bases). This sequence originates from a woman aged 50 to 60 with renal cell carcinoma. The CDR3, as DNA: TGTGCCAGCAGCGCCCGGGACGGCTACACCTTC. It specifies CASSARDGYTF. The whole variable domain, remainder taken from reference TRBV9 and TRBJ1-2, is DSGVTQTPKHLITATGQRVTLRCSPRSGDLSVYWYQQSLDQGLQFLIQYYNGEERAKGNILERFSAQQFPDLHSELNLSSLELGDSALYFCASSARDGYTFGSGTRLTVV.